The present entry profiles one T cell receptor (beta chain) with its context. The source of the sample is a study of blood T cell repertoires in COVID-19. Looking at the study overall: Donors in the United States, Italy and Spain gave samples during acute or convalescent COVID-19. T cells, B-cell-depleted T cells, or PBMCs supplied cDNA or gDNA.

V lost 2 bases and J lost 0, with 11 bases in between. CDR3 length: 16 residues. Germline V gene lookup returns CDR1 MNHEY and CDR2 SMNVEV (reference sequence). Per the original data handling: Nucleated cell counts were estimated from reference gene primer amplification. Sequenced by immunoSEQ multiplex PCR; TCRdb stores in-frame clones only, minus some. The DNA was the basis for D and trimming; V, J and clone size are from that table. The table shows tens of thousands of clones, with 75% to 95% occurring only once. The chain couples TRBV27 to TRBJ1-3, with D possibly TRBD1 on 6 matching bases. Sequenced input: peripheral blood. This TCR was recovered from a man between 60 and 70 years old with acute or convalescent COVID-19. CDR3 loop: CASSLSGTHSGNTIYF. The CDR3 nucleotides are TGTGCCAGCAGTTTAAGCGGGACACACTCTGGAAACACCATATATTTT.